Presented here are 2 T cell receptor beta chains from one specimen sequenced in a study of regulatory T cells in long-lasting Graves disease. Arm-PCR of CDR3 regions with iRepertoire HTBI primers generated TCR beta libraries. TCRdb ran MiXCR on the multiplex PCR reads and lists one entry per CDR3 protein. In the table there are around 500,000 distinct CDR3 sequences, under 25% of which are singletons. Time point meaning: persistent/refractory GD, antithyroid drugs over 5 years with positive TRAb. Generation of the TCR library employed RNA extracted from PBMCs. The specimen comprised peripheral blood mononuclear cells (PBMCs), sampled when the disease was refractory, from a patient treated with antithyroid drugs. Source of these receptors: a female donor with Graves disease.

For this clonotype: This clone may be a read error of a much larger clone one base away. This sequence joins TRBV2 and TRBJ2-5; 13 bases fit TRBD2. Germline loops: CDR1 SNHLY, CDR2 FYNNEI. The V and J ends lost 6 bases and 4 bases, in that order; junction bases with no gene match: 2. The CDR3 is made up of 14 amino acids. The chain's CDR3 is CASRGTSGIETQYF. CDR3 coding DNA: TGTGCCAGCAGGGGGACTAGCGGGATAGAGACCCAGTACTTC.

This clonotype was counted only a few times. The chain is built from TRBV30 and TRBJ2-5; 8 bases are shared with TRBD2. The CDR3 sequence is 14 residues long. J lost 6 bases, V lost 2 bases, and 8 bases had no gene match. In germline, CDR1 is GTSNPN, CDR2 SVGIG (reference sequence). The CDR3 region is CAWSKLQRGKTQYF. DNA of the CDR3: TGTGCCTGGAGTAAGCTACAGCGGGGGAAGACCCAGTACTTC.